This entry concerns a single T cell receptor (beta chain). Antigen specificity is unknown. This record comes from a study of graft-versus-host responses after intestinal transplantation. Across the whole study: Transplant types were multivisceral, liver-intestinal, or isolated intestinal.

Here immunoSEQ multiplex PCR was the method, and the copy in TCRdb shows in-frame clones only, minus some. The table has tens of thousands of clones, around 91% seen once. The starting material was unstimulated CD8+ T cells sorted from spleen or lymph node cells, obtained before intestinal transplant. This TCR was sampled from a human donor who received an intestinal transplant.

The CDR3 reads CASSLAAGTDYGYTF. The CDR3 DNA follows: TGTGCCAGCAGCTTAGCAGCGGGGACGGACTATGGCTACACCTTC. This rearrangement joins TRBV13 to TRBJ1-2, with D possibly being TRBD1 (5 bases). The germline V gene has CDR1 PRHDT and CDR2 FYEKMQ (reference sequence). The V end lost 1 base, the J end lost 3 bases, and 12 bases lay between the germline ends. The CDR3 contains 15 residues.